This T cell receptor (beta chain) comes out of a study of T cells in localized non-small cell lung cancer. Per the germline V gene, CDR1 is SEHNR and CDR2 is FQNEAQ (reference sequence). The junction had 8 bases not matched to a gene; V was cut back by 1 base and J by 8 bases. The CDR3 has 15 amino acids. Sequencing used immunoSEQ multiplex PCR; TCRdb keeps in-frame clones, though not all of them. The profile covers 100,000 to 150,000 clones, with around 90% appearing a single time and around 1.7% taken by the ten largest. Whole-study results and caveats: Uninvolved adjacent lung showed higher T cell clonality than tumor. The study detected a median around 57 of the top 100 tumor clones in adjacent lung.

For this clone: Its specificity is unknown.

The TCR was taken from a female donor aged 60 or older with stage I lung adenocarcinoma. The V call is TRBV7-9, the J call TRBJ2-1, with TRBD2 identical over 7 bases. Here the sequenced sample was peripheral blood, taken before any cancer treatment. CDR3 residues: CASSLVGRRGYEQFF. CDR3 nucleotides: TGTGCCAGCAGCTTAGTCGGGAGGAGAGGGTATGAGCAGTTCTTC.